The 27 T cell receptor beta chains below come from one sample, sequenced in a study (dated by TCRdb to between 2015 and 2017). Library preparation used 5' RACE. Sequenced on an Illumina MiSeq. TCRdb redid the processing of the public reads, applying fastp at Q25 and MiXCR, and retained in-frame beta chains. Under each unique CDR3 protein, matching rows form one entry showing the most common genes and DNA. The table for this sample lists around 37,000 distinct CDR3 sequences; around 30% of them were counted only once. The ten largest clones add up to less than 4% of the sample. The sequenced sample consisted of memory CD4+ T cells sorted from a lymph node. The cell subset or site label on this specimen signifies: memory CD4+ T cells, CD4+CD45RO+CD25-. The receptors here all came from a female donor with breast cancer.

In this sample, this clonotype turned up many times. The chain carries TRBV20-1 and TRBJ2-2; D unresolved. V was trimmed by 6 bases and J by 1 base, leaving 6 bases between them. This CDR3 contains 12 residues. Per the germline V gene, CDR1 is DFQATT and CDR2 is SNEGSKA (reference sequence). This CDR3 reads CSAEENTGELFF. In DNA form, the CDR3 reads TGCAGTGCGGAAGAGAACACCGGGGAGCTGTTTTTT.

The chain links TRBV20-1 to TRBJ2-7; tentative D call: TRBD1 (5 bases). V was trimmed by 3 bases and J by 4 bases, leaving 10 bases between them. CDR1 and CDR2 from the germline V gene are DFQATT and SNEGSKA (reference sequence). The CDR3 is made up of 12 amino acids. This CDR3 reads CSARDDSYEQYF. CDR3 nucleotide sequence: TGCAGTGCTAGGGACGACAGTTACGAGCAGTACTTC.

This clonotype is medium-sized in the sample. J is TRBJ2-1 and V is TRBV4-2; 13 bases align to TRBD2. The CDR3 loop spans 15 amino acids. J was trimmed by 9 bases and V by 0 bases; bases with no gene match: 2. Germline CDR1 reads LGHNA; CDR2 reads YNFKEQ. This CDR3 reads CASSQEWTSGSEQFF. CDR3 bases: TGTGCCAGCAGCCAAGAGTGGACTAGCGGGAGTGAGCAGTTCTTC.

This clonotype has just a few counts. A read error may account for a junction end that differs from germline. The chain combines TRBV7-7 with TRBJ2-1; no definite D call. CDR1 SSHAT and CDR2 FNYEAQ come from the germline V gene (reference sequence). The CDR3 has 12 residues. CDR3 bases: TGTGCTAGCAGCTTAAGGGTAACTGAGCAGTTCTTC. It yields the protein CASSLRVTEQFF.

The chain recombines TRBV3-1 with TRBJ1-4; no definite D call. The V end was cut by 2 bases, the J end by 5 bases, with 6 bases between. CDR1 LGHDT and CDR2 YNNKEL come from the germline V gene (reference sequence). The CDR3 spans 13 residues. The CDR3 DNA reads as TGTGCCAGCAGCCAACAGCTAAATGAAAAACTGTTTTTT. Translated: CASSQQLNEKLFF.

Comment on this clonotype: It may be a read error: a sequence one base away is much more abundant. The rearrangement joins TRBV10-3 to TRBJ2-2; tentatively, D is TRBD1 or TRBD2 (6 bases each). Germline-derived CDR1 and CDR2 are ENHRY and SYGVKD. The CDR3 is made up of 16 amino acids. Here the CDR3 reads CAIGEIGGRNTGELFF. The CDR3 DNA reads as TGTGCCATCGGTGAAATAGGGGGGCGCAACACCGGGGAGCTGTTTTTT.

J is TRBJ2-3 and V is TRBV4-2; D ambiguous. The CDR3 spans 15 residues. The V gene's germline CDR1 is LGHNA and CDR2 YNFKEQ. The V end was cut by 0 bases, the J end by 1 base, with 8 bases between. Here the CDR3 reads CASSQERKGTDTQYF. The CDR3 bases are TGTGCCAGCAGCCAAGAGAGGAAGGGCACAGATACGCAGTATTTT.

Remarks on this clonotype: Sequence at one end of the junction differs from germline and may be a read error. The chain has TRBV9 and TRBJ2-7; D gene unclear. Germline loops: CDR1 SGDLS, CDR2 YYNGEE. This CDR3 comprises 13 residues. In DNA form, the CDR3 reads TGTGCCAGCAGCGTAGACTGGAACTACGGGCAGTACTTC. Protein sequence: CASSVDWNYGQYF.

This chain connects TRBV7-7 to TRBJ2-5; 7 bases match TRBD2. CDR3 size: 16 residues. Trimming removed 4 bases from V and 2 bases from J; junction bases left unmatched: 10. Germline V lookup: CDR1 SSHAT, CDR2 FNYEAQ (reference sequence). As DNA, the CDR3 is TGTGCCAGCAGCTCGGGGACTAACGGGAGTCAAGAGACCCAGTACTTC. Translating gives CASSSGTNGSQETQYF.

V and J are TRBV7-9 and TRBJ2-3; 11 bases align to TRBD2. V lost 4 bases and J lost 2; bases outside the gene matches: 2. The germline V gene encodes CDR1 SEHNR and CDR2 FQNEAQ (reference sequence). CDR3 length: 15 amino acids. The CDR3 bases are TGTGCCAGCAGCTCGGGACTAGCGGACACAGATACGCAGTATTTT. Translation: CASSSGLADTDTQYF. Together with reference TRBV7-9 and TRBJ2-3, the CDR3 gives the full variable domain: DTGVSQNPRHKITKRGQNVTFRCDPISEHNRLYWYRQTLGQGPEFLTYFQNEAQLEKSRLLSDRFSAERPKGSFSTLEIQRTEQGDSAMYLCASSSGLADTDTQYFGPGTRLTVL.

This clonotype has a handful of counts. This chain connects TRBV29-1 to TRBJ1-2; a weak D match, TRBD1 (6 bases). Germline loops: CDR1 SQVTM, CDR2 ANQGSEA. There are 13 residues in the CDR3. V was pared by 7 bases and J by 4 bases, with 16 bases between. CDR3 protein: CSATDRSSYGYTF. The CDR3 bases are TGCAGCGCTACAGACAGGTCTTCCTATGGCTACACCTTC.

There are a few counts of this clonotype. This chain connects TRBV27 to TRBJ1-5; D gene ambiguous. The length of the CDR3 is 13 residues. From germline, CDR1 is MNHEY and CDR2 SMNVEV (reference sequence). V lost 3 bases, J lost 4 bases, and 7 bases lay in between. For the CDR3, the DNA is TGTGCCAGCAGTTTCACAGCGAATCAGCCCCAGCATTTT. Its protein product is CASSFTANQPQHF.

The genes are TRBV12-3 or TRBV12-4 and TRBJ1-1; D not resolved. CDR3 length equals 13 residues. Trimming stripped 8 bases from V and 4 bases from J, with 14 bases between. The CDR3 protein is CASSLEPGTEAFF. The DNA for the CDR3 is TGTGCCAGCTCCCTAGAGCCAGGCACTGAAGCTTTCTTT.

The chain is built from TRBV24-1 and TRBJ2-7, with D perhaps assigned TRBD1 or TRBD2 (5 bases each). In germline, CDR1 is KGHDR, CDR2 SFDVKD. The CDR3 spans 15 residues. The ends were cut back, 3 bases at V and 2 bases at J, with 13 bases in the middle. CDR3 amino acids: CATSDTGTSTYEQYF. The CDR3 nucleotides read TGTGCCACCAGTGATACCGGGACGTCAACCTACGAGCAGTACTTC.

The rearrangement uses TRBV7-3 and TRBJ2-5, with 7 bases matching TRBD1. The trim removed 2 bases at V and 3 bases at J, leaving 0 bases unmatched. The CDR3 runs to 13 residues. Germline CDR1 is SGHTA and CDR2 is FQGTGA. CDR3 sequence: CASSLGTEETQYF. For the CDR3, the DNA is TGTGCCAGCAGCTTAGGGACAGAAGAGACCCAGTACTTC.

This clonotype has a handful of counts. This rearrangement joins TRBV6-5 to TRBJ2-2; possibly TRBD2 for D (6 bases). The CDR3 extends over 17 amino acids. CDR1 is MNHEY, CDR2 SVGAGI, per germline. Trimming took off 0 bases at V and 2 bases at J, with 13 bases between the two ends. CDR3 sequence reads: CASSYSSRTTNTGELFF. The CDR3 DNA is TGTGCCAGCAGTTACTCCTCACGGACTACCAACACCGGGGAGCTGTTTTTT.

The chain employs TRBV11-2 and TRBJ1-6, with TRBD1 as a possible D gene (5 bases). This CDR3 contains 16 residues. Trimming cost V 5 bases and J 8 bases, with 19 bases left between them. CDR1 and CDR2 from the germline V gene are SGHAT and FQNNGV. CDR3 protein: CASSPRRTPIHSPLHF. In nucleotides, the CDR3 is TGTGCCAGCAGCCCTCGCCGGACACCAATCCATTCACCCCTCCACTTT.

The chain carries TRBV12-3 or TRBV12-4 and TRBJ2-3, with TRBD2 matching over 10 bases. J lost 1 base, V lost 6 bases, and 7 bases had no gene match. The CDR3 loop spans 16 amino acids. The CDR3 loop is CASSPGLARGTDTQYF. The CDR3 region has the DNA TGTGCCAGCAGCCCGGGACTAGCGCGGGGCACAGATACGCAGTATTTT.

This clonotype was counted between two and nine times. J is TRBJ1-2 and V is TRBV5-1, with D possibly TRBD1 on 5 matching bases. CDR1 and CDR2 from the germline V gene are SGHRS and YFSETQ. The CDR3 sequence is 11 residues long. V lost 5 bases, J lost 7 bases, and 9 bases lay in between. The CDR3: CASRHDSGYTF. As DNA, the CDR3 is TGCGCCAGCAGACACGACAGTGGCTACACCTTC.

This clonotype was observed a single time. J is TRBJ1-1 and V is TRBV5-4; D call uncertain. The V gene lost 5 bases and the J gene lost 0 bases, with 17 bases spanning the gap. The CDR3 spans 16 residues. The V gene's germline CDR1 is SGHNT and CDR2 YYREEE (reference sequence). The CDR3: CASREAVGSMNTEAFF. DNA of the CDR3: TGTGCCAGCAGGGAGGCGGTCGGGTCCATGAACACTGAAGCTTTCTTT.

The table lists this clonotype with a few counts. V gene TRBV5-1 combines with J gene TRBJ2-1, with D unresolved. There are 13 residues in the CDR3. Trimming left V 4 bases short and J 9 bases short, with 14 bases between. Per germline, CDR1 SGHRS and CDR2 YFSETQ. CDR3 coding DNA: TGCGCCAGCAGCCTGGGGAATTTGGGTGAGCAGTTCTTC. It yields the protein CASSLGNLGEQFF.

Turning to this clonotype: This clone may be a read error of a much larger clone one base away. The chain carries TRBV15 and TRBJ2-5, with 7 nucleotides matching TRBD2. V shed 4 bases, J shed 3 bases, and the junction held 14 bases outside the gene matches. The V gene's germline CDR1 is LNHNV and CDR2 YYDKDF (reference sequence). This CDR3 is built from 17 residues. CDR3 coding DNA: TGTGCCACCAGCAAGAGGGGAGGGAGTGCCCTCAAAGAGACCCAGTACTTC. This translates into CATSKRGGSALKETQYF.

This chain uses TRBV10-3 with TRBJ1-2; TRBD1 matches 8 bases. Germline CDR1 and CDR2: ENHRY and SYGVKD. CDR3 length: 12 residues. The junction had 9 bases not matched to a gene; V was cut back by 10 bases and J by 8 bases. CDR3 nucleotide sequence: TGTGCCACAGGACAGGGCGAGCAGGGCTACACCTTC. Translated: CATGQGEQGYTF.

This clonotype was seen only a few times. This chain uses TRBV9 with TRBJ1-3; D is uncertain. CDR3 size: 14 residues. V shed 2 bases and J shed 0 bases, with 6 bases lying between them. Germline lookup yields CDR1 SGDLS and CDR2 YYNGEE. The CDR3 sequence: CASSVHFSGNTIYF. The DNA of the CDR3 is TGTGCCAGCAGCGTTCACTTCTCTGGAAACACCATATATTTT.

For this clonotype: This may be a read error, as it is one base from a much larger clone. Since the CDR3 does not end with the conserved phenylalanine or tryptophan, this likely comes from a read error. The chain recombines TRBV7-2 with TRBJ2-7; 8 nucleotides agree with TRBD2. This CDR3 spans 15 amino acids. The junction had 12 bases not matched to a gene; V was cut back by 5 bases and J by 6 bases. The germline CDR1 and CDR2 sequences are SGHTA and FQGNSA. The CDR3 nucleotides read TGTGCCAGCAGCCCAAGACCGGGACTAGTGGTCGAGCAGTACCTC. It codes for CASSPRPGLVVEQYL.

This clonotype was found a few times. The chain carries TRBV5-1 and TRBJ2-1; no definite D call. V shed 0 bases and J shed 9 bases, with 4 bases lying between them. CDR3 length: 11 residues. Looked up from germline, CDR1 is SGHRS and CDR2 is YFSETQ. CDR3 protein: CASSLAGEQFF. CDR3 DNA sequence: TGCGCCAGCAGCTTGGCTGGTGAGCAGTTCTTC.

This clonotype was counted between two and nine times. The chain uses TRBV12-3 or TRBV12-4 and TRBJ2-6, with D unresolved. The CDR3 runs to 17 residues. V dropped 3 bases and J dropped 1 base, with 13 bases sitting between them. CDR3 in amino acids: CASSFHPGGSGANVLTF. CDR3 DNA sequence: TGTGCCAGCAGTTTCCATCCGGGCGGTTCTGGGGCCAACGTCCTGACTTTC.